This T cell receptor beta chain was sequenced during a study of blood T cell repertoires in COVID-19 (dated by TCRdb to the early 2020s). Study-wide context: The collaborator samples originated in the United States, Italy and Spain and spanned the acute and convalescent phases of COVID-19. The repertoires were made available in a free public database intended to serve as a resource for research on the immune response to SARS-CoV-2. The sample metadata nearly always contained a de-identified subject ID, COVID-19 status, age in years and sex. The material from the prospective study consisted of cDNA or gDNA derived from T cells, B-cell-depleted T cells, or PBMCs. The dataset comprised deeply sampled blood TCRbeta repertoires from subjects exposed to, actively infected with, or recovered from COVID-19. Where HLA class I and class II types were available, the types were taken from metadata supplied by the sample provider, not from assay-based typing. The samples were drawn from the first 160 participants of the ongoing ImmuneRACE study and from 1,254 subjects provided by 6 global collaborators.

The immunoSEQ Assay, a bias-controlled multiplex PCR, was used to amplify TCRbeta CDR3 regions from genomic DNA. In the authors' own workflow: The number of nucleated cells in each sample was estimated from the amplification of reference gene primers within the assay. To quantify the absolute abundance of each unique TCRbeta CDR3 rearrangement, sequence reads were collapsed and filtered. For each sample, productive Simpson clonality was calculated as the square root of Simpson's diversity index across productive rearrangements. TCRdb carries this immuneACCESS record with in-frame sequences only. Its versions omit some clonotypes, under half of them owing to an unresolved V gene in the studies checked, with the rest unexplained. V and J calls and clone size are given by that table; D and trimming were obtained from the DNA. Recorded for this sample are 350,000 to 450,000 clones; 85% of them occurred a single time. About 3.6% of the sample goes to the ten largest clones.

Inclusive of the bounding cysteine and phenylalanine, the CDR3 is 16 residues long. Just CDR3 DNA is preserved here, 48 bases in frame from base 1. Relative to germline, V is 3 bases shorter and J is 7 bases shorter, with 21 bases between their ends. From the germline V gene, CDR1 is MDHEN and CDR2 is SYDVKM. In regard to this clone: The target of this receptor is not known. Base qualities are not recorded, but no much larger clone differs from it by a single base.

Whole blood was collected in K2EDTA tubes by collaborating institutions according to the institutions' own protocols. For TCRbeta analysis, collaborators shipped samples in one of three forms: frozen whole blood, isolated PBMCs, or DNA extracted from either of those sample types. Study-level results and caveats: Clinical and demographic metadata were provided uncurated, with the amount varying by source and participant.

The sequenced sample consisted of peripheral blood. The TCR was taken from a woman younger than 30 with acute or convalescent COVID-19. The chain was built from TRBV28 and TRBJ1-1; the D gene is perhaps TRBD1, on 6 matching bases. The nucleotide sequence reads as follows: TGTGCCAGCAGTTTGGTTGCCCAGGGGCATTGGGGTGAAGCTTTCTTT. It specifies CASSLVAQGHWGEAFF.